This TCR beta chain was obtained from a study of control samples from healthy donors and cancer patients. This clone was counted only a few times. Germline CDR1 reads SGHNT; CDR2 reads YENEEA. The CDR3 consists of 16 residues. The V end was cut by 2 bases, the J end by 4 bases, with 14 bases between. This table comes from immunoSEQ multiplex PCR, and its TCRdb copy is limited to in-frame clones, with some not included. The sample lists under 150,000 clones, 87% occurring once. The gene calls are TRBV11-3 and TRBJ2-2; D may be TRBD1 (6 bases). The sample comprised blood. The receptor was derived from a man aged 40-50 years in good health. DNA for the CDR3: TGTGCCAGCAGCTTAACCAGGGGACGGGGCACCGGGGAGCTGTTTTTT. Amino acid sequence: CASSLTRGRGTGELFF.